This T cell receptor beta chain was recovered during a study of human T cells and chemical hapten exposure (dated by TCRdb to 2020 to 2023). At the level of the whole study: For sensitization, 2% DPC in acetone was applied to an approximately 2 cm by approximately 2 cm area of upper inner arm skin. Libraries were pooled for sequencing, and per-sample TCR yields varied mainly because of small differences in library volumes within the pool. Most of the patients in the cohort were female, and the cohort covered alopecia areata with under or over 50% scalp involvement, alopecia totalis and alopecia universalis. Throughout the study period of around 24 weeks, patients also received therapeutic DPC doses to the scalp every week. Patient blood was sampled pre-sensitization (week 0) and at 2, 6 and about 24 weeks after DPC sensitization. Approximately 28 alopecia patients gave blood for TCR sequencing at one to four time points (pre-sensitization, 2, 6 and 24 weeks). In alopecia patients, the study followed how the peripheral blood TCR repertoire changed in vivo over primary and secondary sensitization to diphenylcyclopropenone (DPC), a hapten. Patch testing was performed on the upper back with Finn chambers containing 0.01% DPC, and the patch tests were scored after 6 days according to International Contact Dermatitis Research Group standards.

Its CDR3 holds 15 amino acids, cysteine through phenylalanine. Only CDR3 DNA remains: 45 bases, in frame from the first base. CDR1 and CDR2 (SGHRS, YFSETQ) derive from the germline V gene. V is pared back by 3 bases and J by 0 bases, with 10 bases lying between the germline termini. For this clonotype: Its antigen is not yet known. Base qualities were left out, and no much larger clone turns up one base away.

The time point label, read with the paper, signifies: pre-sensitization, week 0. The meaning of the sample's treatment or condition label: therapeutic diphenylcyclopropenone sensitization with weekly scalp DPC. At every patch-test visit, the blood draw took place before the patch test was put on. Eligible patients were aged 18 to 70, diagnosed with alopecia, deemed suitable for DPC therapy, and excluded if pregnant. Total RNA was isolated from unfractionated whole blood collected in Tempus Blood RNA tubes. The paper as a whole reports these results and caveats: All patients had alopecia, a presumed autoimmune disease, so their immune response might differ from that of healthy individuals. No change with DPC sensitization was found in the number of TCRs above 1 in 1000 frequency, and no evidence of global repertoire structure alterations was found. Expanded TCRs formed significantly more large CDR3 similarity clusters than pre-sensitization or healthy control sets, consistent with antigen-driven responses. Repeated subsampling changed both the strength of the expansion versus patch-test correlation and the threshold at which the correlation became significant. Patch test score correlated positively with the number of PT1 expanded TCRs, reaching significance at thresholds 8, 16 and 32 but not at 4.

Receptor libraries were prepared by RACE. These reads were obtained on a NextSeq 500. Library preparation attached unique molecular identifiers to individual cDNA molecules for quantitative, reproducible TCR counting. Each blood RNA sample was used to sequence both TCR alpha and TCR beta chains. The published analysis was carried out like this. Samples had a median of approximately 96,000 TCRs, with a range from roughly 23,224 to 700,000. The Decombinator software suite was used to annotate the V, J and CDR3 of the TCR reads. Every sample was subsampled to the same number of TCRs (28,000) for the PS versus PT1 abundance plots. Expanded TCRs were defined as absent before sensitization and observed at least eight times at the 2-week time point. TCRdb passed the public sequencing reads through fastp at Q25 and MiXCR, retaining productive beta sequences. Rows with one shared CDR3 protein collapse into an entry with the most common genes and DNA. TCRdb, not the original authors, processed these V and J calls. In this sample the table shows 40,000 to 50,000 distinct CDR3 sequences, around 12% of which occur a single time. The ten largest clones take up approximately 6% of the sample.

The sample consisted of whole blood, taken in connection with sensitization to the hapten diphenylcyclopropenone (DPC). This sequence uses TRBV5-1 and TRBJ2-1, with a tentative D gene TRBD1 over 6 matching bases. The TCR was taken from a woman in her twenties or thirties with alopecia areata. Some clones in this sample may be carry-over from other donors' samples. The DNA reads TGCGCCAGCAGCTGGACAGCGAGCTCCTACAATGAGCAGTTCTTC. It translates as CASSWTASSYNEQFF.